This T cell receptor (beta chain) was profiled in a study of shared clonotypes between healthy human individuals. Study-wide findings and caveats: For sorted subsets, rarefaction showed incomplete sequencing despite large depth.

Looked up from germline, CDR1 is SGHTA and CDR2 is FQGTGA. This CDR3 comprises 15 residues. The trim removed 5 bases at V and 5 bases at J, leaving 9 bases unmatched. A note on this clone: Antigen: not known.

Assay used: immunoSEQ multiplex PCR; TCRdb lists only in-frame clones, some missing. The sample includes some 2.1 million clones, 85% to 95% of them seen just once. V is TRBV7-3 and J is TRBJ2-1; 7 bases match TRBD1. Input material: naive CD4+ T cells sorted from blood. Stated subset: CD45RA+ positively selected. The clonotype was recovered from a man between 18 and 35 years old in good health. The CDR3 spells CASSLSGQKNNEQFF. For the CDR3, the DNA is TGTGCCAGCAGCCTGTCGGGACAGAAGAACAATGAGCAGTTCTTC.